This entry concerns a single T cell receptor (beta chain). Other DNA sequences in the sample encode the same CDR3. The record originates from a study of blood T cell repertoires in COVID-19. Study as a whole: The United States, Italy and Spain provided the acute and convalescent COVID-19 samples.

In the study's own analysis: Amplification with reference gene primers provided the estimates of nucleated cell counts. Data came from immunoSEQ multiplex PCR; TCRdb stores just in-frame clones and leaves some out. The D gene and trimming were derived from the DNA, and the V and J assignments and clone size from that table. The data show 350,000 or so clones, over 85% seen once. The ends were cut back, 0 bases at V and 7 bases at J, with 9 bases in the middle. The CDR3 has 14 residues. CDR1 is KGHSH, CDR2 LQKENI, per germline. Specimen: peripheral blood. The J gene is TRBJ1-4, the V gene TRBV18; D might be TRBD1 (5 bases). The TCR was taken from a woman aged 60-75 years with COVID-19, enrolled during active disease. CDR3 in DNA: TGTGCCAGCTCACCACCCCCGGGGGGTGAAAAACTGTTTTTT. Translation: CASSPPPGGEKLFF.